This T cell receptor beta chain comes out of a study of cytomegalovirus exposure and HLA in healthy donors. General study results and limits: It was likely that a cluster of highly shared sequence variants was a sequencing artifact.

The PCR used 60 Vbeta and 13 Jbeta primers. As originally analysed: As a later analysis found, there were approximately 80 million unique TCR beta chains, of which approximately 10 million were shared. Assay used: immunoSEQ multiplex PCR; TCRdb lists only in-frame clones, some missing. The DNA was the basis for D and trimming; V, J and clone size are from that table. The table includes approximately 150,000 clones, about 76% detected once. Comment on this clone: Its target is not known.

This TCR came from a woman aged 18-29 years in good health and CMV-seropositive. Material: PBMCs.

CDR3 protein: CASSDGSGANVLTF. The CDR3 DNA reads TGTGCCAGCAGTGACGGCTCTGGGGCCAACGTCCTGACTTTC. The chain couples TRBV2 to TRBJ2-6; no reliable D call. The CDR3 length is 14 residues. Germline V gene lookup returns CDR1 SNHLY and CDR2 FYNNEI. The V and J ends lost 3 bases and 0 bases respectively, with 3 bases between them. Together with reference TRBV2 and TRBJ2-6, the CDR3 gives the full variable domain: EPEVTQTPSHQVTQMGQEVILRCVPISNHLYFYWYRQILGQKVEFLVSFYNNEISEKSEIFDDQFSVERPDGSNFTLKIRSTKLEDSAMYFCASSDGSGANVLTFGAGSRLTVL.